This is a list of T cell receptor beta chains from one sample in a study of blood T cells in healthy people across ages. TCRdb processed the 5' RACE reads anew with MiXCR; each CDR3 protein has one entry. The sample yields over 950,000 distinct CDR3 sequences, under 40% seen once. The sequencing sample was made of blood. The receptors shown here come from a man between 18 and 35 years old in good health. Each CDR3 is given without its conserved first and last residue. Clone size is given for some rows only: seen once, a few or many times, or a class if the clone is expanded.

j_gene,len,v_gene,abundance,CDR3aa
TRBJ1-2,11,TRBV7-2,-,ASDYRFNYGYT
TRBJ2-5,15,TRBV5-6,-,ASSSQTSGTYQETQY
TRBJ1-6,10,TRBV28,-,ASTGGISPLH
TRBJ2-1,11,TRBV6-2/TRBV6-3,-,ASSDSIPREQF
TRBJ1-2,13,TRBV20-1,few,SAAQGGDKSGGYT
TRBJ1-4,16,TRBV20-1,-,GARDPGLGTHSNEKLF
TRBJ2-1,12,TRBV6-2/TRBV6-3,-,ASSYGTGLHEQF
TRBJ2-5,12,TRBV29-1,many,SVGGADYQETQY
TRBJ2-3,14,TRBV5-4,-,ASSLGGQGLTDTQY
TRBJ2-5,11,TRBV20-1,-,SASGLIRETQY
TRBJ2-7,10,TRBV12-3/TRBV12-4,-,ASKLDRDEQY
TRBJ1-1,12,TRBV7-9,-,ASSLQLGGSEAF
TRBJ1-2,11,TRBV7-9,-,ASSSGALYGYT
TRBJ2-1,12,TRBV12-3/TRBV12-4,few,ASTSSNSYNEQF
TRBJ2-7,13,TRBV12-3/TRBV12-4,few,ASSFVTGGTYEQY
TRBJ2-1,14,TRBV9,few,ASSLTGQSSYNEQF
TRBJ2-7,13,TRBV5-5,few,ASSLEAQGVYEQY
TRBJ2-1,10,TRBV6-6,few,ASSYRDSQQF
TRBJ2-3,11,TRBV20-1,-,SASFPNSDTQY
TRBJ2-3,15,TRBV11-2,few,ASSGPGWTRDTDTQY
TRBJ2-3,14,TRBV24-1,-,ATSDPQGGRFDTQY
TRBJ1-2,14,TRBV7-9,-,ASSSGDRGLKDGYT
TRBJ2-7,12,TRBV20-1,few,SASSPLAEYEQY
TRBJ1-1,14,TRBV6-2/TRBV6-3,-,ASSYSLDRGSTEAF
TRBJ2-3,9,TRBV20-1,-,SERGPDTQY
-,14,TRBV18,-,ASSPSSGDSYNEQY
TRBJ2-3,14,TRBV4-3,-,ASSQARFSSTDTQY
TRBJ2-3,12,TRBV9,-,ASSVVGLGDTQY
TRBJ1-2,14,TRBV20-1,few,SARDGRGQEGYGYT
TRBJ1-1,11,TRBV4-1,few,ASSQVLWTEAF
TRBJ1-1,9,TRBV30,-,AWIEGTEAF
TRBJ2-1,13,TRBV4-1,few,ASSQDQKGQNEQF
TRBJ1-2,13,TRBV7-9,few,ASIRDPGAIHGYT
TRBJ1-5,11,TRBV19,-,ASVRGPDQPQH
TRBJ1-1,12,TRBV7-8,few,ASSTPSRATEAF
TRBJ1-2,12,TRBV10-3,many,AISDPGDNYGYT
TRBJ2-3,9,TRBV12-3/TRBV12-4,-,ASSPGAGMY
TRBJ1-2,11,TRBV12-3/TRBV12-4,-,ASSLSLAMGYT
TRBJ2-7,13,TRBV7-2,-,ASSLVGGTSYEQY
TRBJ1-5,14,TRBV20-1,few,SARDRSYSRNQPQH
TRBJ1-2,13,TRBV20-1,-,SAPALGGTNYGYT
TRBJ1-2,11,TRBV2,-,ASTVRGEGGYT
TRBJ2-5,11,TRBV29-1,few,SVAGPVQETQY
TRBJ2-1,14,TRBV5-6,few,ASSAGRGTSYNEQF
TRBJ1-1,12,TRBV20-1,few,SARDRIGLTEAF
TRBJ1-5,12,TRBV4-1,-,ASSSSFQSQPQH
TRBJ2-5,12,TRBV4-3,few,ASSPTGEGETQY
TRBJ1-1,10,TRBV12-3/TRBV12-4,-,ASSLVYTEVF
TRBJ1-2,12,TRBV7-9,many,ASSSDKSFYGYT
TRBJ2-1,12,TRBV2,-,ASSTGTGDNEQF
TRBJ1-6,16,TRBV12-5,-,ASGLAPGQGAGNSPLH
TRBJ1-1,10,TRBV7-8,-,ASSLVSVEAF